Following are 26 T cell receptor beta chains from one sample sequenced in a study of beta chain features in type 1 diabetes. No antigens are known for them. Overall study results and limits: TCRB CDR3s were moderately but significantly shorter in Type 1 diabetes patients in all four CD4+ subsets.

The sequenced template was cDNA made from the entire isolated RNA. Sequenced by immunoSEQ multiplex PCR; TCRdb stores in-frame clones only, minus some. Here the sample spans a few hundred thousand clones, roughly an eighth being singletons. The sequencing sample was made of naive CD4+ T cells from blood. These receptors all come from a man aged 25 to 40 with type 1 diabetes.

V usage is TRBV7-9 and J usage is TRBJ1-1; D might be TRBD1 (5 bases). Germline V gene lookup returns CDR1 SEHNR and CDR2 FQNEAQ (reference sequence). Trimming stripped 1 base from V and 7 bases from J, with 7 bases between. CDR3 length equals 12 residues. The CDR3 spells CASSLEQGEAFF. CDR3 in DNA: TGTGCCAGCAGCTTAGAGCAGGGTGAAGCTTTCTTT.

The chain couples TRBV6-5 to TRBJ2-7, with D uncertain. The CDR3 length is 15 residues. V dropped 6 bases and J dropped 4 bases, with 19 bases sitting between them. The germline V gene has CDR1 MNHEY and CDR2 SVGAGI. The CDR3 is CASSRQAPPLYEQYF. CDR3 DNA sequence: TGTGCCAGCAGCCGACAAGCCCCACCATTATACGAGCAGTACTTC.

The chain carries TRBV5-1 and TRBJ2-3; a weak D match, TRBD1 (6 bases). The V end was cut by 1 base, the J end by 3 bases, with 12 bases between. Germline CDR1 SGHRS, CDR2 YFSETQ. This CDR3 contains 15 residues. CDR3 residues: CASSLRQAPTDTQYF. In DNA form, the CDR3 reads TGCGCCAGCAGCTTGCGACAGGCCCCTACAGATACGCAGTATTTT.

This chain uses TRBV6-1 with TRBJ2-7; 7 bases agree with TRBD1. This CDR3 has 13 amino acids. The J segment lost 2 bases and the V segment lost 10 bases, leaving 8 bases of the junction unmatched. Per the germline V gene, CDR1 is MNHNS and CDR2 is SASEGT. CDR3 nucleotides: TGTGCCATCCAGGGGGAAAGCACCTACGAGCAGTACTTC. Translating it yields CAIQGESTYEQYF.

The chain links TRBV19 to TRBJ1-2, with unresolved D. The CDR3 covers 14 residues. Trimming left V 5 bases short and J 2 bases short, with 12 bases between. CDR1 and CDR2 from the germline V gene are LNHDA and SQIVND (reference sequence). The CDR3 DNA sequence: TGTGCCAGTAGTCTCGACGGAGGAAACTATGGCTACACCTTC. Protein sequence: CASSLDGGNYGYTF.

V gene TRBV5-1 combines with J gene TRBJ2-1, with 12 positions matching TRBD2. CDR3 length equals 15 residues. The ends lost 5 bases at V and 5 bases at J; junction bases unmatched: 5. Germline CDR1 SGHRS, CDR2 YFSETQ. Written as DNA, the CDR3 is TGCGCCAGCAGTTTTGGACTAGCGGGGAACAATGAGCAGTTCTTC. Amino acid sequence: CASSFGLAGNNEQFF.

The chain carries TRBV7-3 and TRBJ1-1; no definite D call. The V gene's germline CDR1 is SGHTA and CDR2 FQGTGA. Trimming took off 3 bases at V and 3 bases at J, with 11 bases between the two ends. The CDR3 totals 14 residues. The CDR3 sequence: CASSLSFADTEAFF. CDR3 in DNA: TGTGCCAGCAGCTTGAGTTTTGCGGACACTGAAGCTTTCTTT.

The table lists this clone with a few counts. The genes are TRBV25-1 and TRBJ2-5; 9 positions agree with TRBD1. CDR3 length equals 12 residues. Germline-derived CDR1 and CDR2 are MGHDK and SYGVNS. After removal of 8 bases from V and 6 bases from J, the junction contained 4 bases not matched to a gene. The CDR3 region is CASGTGMKTQYF. The CDR3, as DNA: TGTGCCAGCGGGACAGGGATGAAGACCCAGTACTTC. The variable domain in full, completed from reference TRBV25-1 and TRBJ2-5, reads EADIYQTPRYLVIGTGKKITLECSQTMGHDKMYWYQQDPGMELHLIHYSYGVNSTEKGDLSSESTVSRIRTEHFPLTLESARPSHTSQYLCASGTGMKTQYFGPGTRLLVL.

V gene TRBV6-1 combines with J gene TRBJ2-2; D is unresolved. Trimming took 6 bases from V and 7 from J, leaving 12 bases between them. The CDR3 length is 13 residues. Germline V gives CDR1 MNHNS, CDR2 SASEGT. Written as DNA, the CDR3 is TGTGCCAGCAGCTTAGGTTGGAGCGGGGAGCTGTTTTTT. Protein sequence: CASSLGWSGELFF.

The chain joins TRBV7-2 to TRBJ2-3, with D unclear. Looked up from germline, CDR1 is SGHTA and CDR2 is FQGNSA. Trimming stripped 1 base from V and 5 bases from J, with 10 bases between. There are 14 residues in the CDR3. The CDR3 spells CASSLGPGRDTQYF. As DNA, the CDR3 is TGTGCCAGCAGCTTAGGCCCTGGCCGAGATACGCAGTATTTT.

As regards this clone: Other DNA sequences from this sample encode an identical CDR3 as well. This chain joins TRBV2 and TRBJ2-5; D not resolved. The CDR3 covers 13 residues. Trimming took 4 bases from V and 5 from J, leaving 11 bases between them. CDR1 is SNHLY, CDR2 FYNNEI, per germline. CDR3 in amino acids: CASSGLAGETQYF. CDR3 nucleotides: TGTGCCAGCAGTGGACTCGCCGGGGAGACCCAGTACTTC. Filled out from reference TRBV2 and TRBJ2-5, the complete variable domain reads EPEVTQTPSHQVTQMGQEVILRCVPISNHLYFYWYRQILGQKVEFLVSFYNNEISEKSEIFDDQFSVERPDGSNFTLKIRSTKLEDSAMYFCASSGLAGETQYFGPGTRLLVL.

This clone has more than one count but fewer than ten. The chain has TRBV28 and TRBJ1-2; D unclear. The CDR3 has 13 amino acids. V lost 1 base and J lost 3, with 6 bases in between. Germline V gene data show CDR1 as MDHEN and CDR2 as SYDVKM. CDR3 nucleotide sequence: TGTGCCAGCAGTTTATATCAGGACTATGGCTACACCTTC. This translates into CASSLYQDYGYTF.

The genes are TRBV2 and TRBJ1-1; D possibly corresponds to TRBD1 (6 bases). Looked up from germline, CDR1 is SNHLY and CDR2 is FYNNEI. CDR3 length: 14 residues. Trimming cost V 5 bases and J 3 bases, with 13 bases left between them. CDR3 amino acids: CASSLIGGDTEAFF. The CDR3 DNA follows: TGTGCCAGCAGTCTGATAGGGGGTGACACTGAAGCTTTCTTT.

The chain is built from TRBV29-1 and TRBJ1-5, with 8 bases lining up with TRBD1. From germline, CDR1 is SQVTM and CDR2 ANQGSEA. The CDR3 extends over 14 amino acids. V lost 6 bases to trimming and J lost 4 bases; unmatched junction nucleotides: 8. CDR3: CSVGDRGVNQPQHF. The CDR3 DNA follows: TGCAGCGTCGGAGACAGGGGAGTAAATCAGCCCCAGCATTTT.

The chain is built from TRBV28 and TRBJ1-3; no clear D gene. The V end was cut by 4 bases, the J end by 7 bases, with 5 bases between. The length of the CDR3 is 11 residues. Per germline, CDR1 MDHEN and CDR2 SYDVKM. Written as DNA, the CDR3 is TGTGCCAGCAGTTACATTAACACCATATATTTT. Translated: CASSYINTIYF.

V is TRBV7-3 and J is TRBJ2-1, with TRBD2 matching 8 bases. Per the germline V gene, CDR1 is SGHTA and CDR2 is FQGTGA. This CDR3 spans 14 amino acids. Losses at the gene ends were 3 bases for V and 5 bases for J; bases not matched to a gene: 3. The CDR3 loop reads CASSFGTSNNEQFF. The CDR3 region has the DNA TGTGCCAGCAGCTTCGGGACTAGTAACAATGAGCAGTTCTTC.

This clone was picked up a small number of times. V and J are TRBV7-8 and TRBJ2-3; weak D call: TRBD1 (5 bases). The V and J ends lost 4 bases and 7 bases respectively, with 15 bases between them. This CDR3 spans 14 amino acids. Looked up from germline, CDR1 is SGHVS and CDR2 is FQNEAQ. CDR3 sequence: CASSSTDILNTQYF. CDR3 coding DNA: TGTGCCAGCAGCTCGACGGACATATTGAATACGCAGTATTTT.

The chain uses TRBV11-1 and TRBJ2-7, with D tentatively TRBD1 (6 bases). Trimming removed 1 base at V and 3 bases at J, with 10 bases between. The CDR3 covers 14 residues. Germline V gene lookup returns CDR1 SGHAT and CDR2 FQDESV (reference sequence). The CDR3 DNA follows: TGTGCCAGCAGCTTAGGGACAGAAATCTACGAGCAGTACTTC. Translated, it gives CASSLGTEIYEQYF.

The chain couples TRBV7-2 to TRBJ2-7; D is ambiguous. CDR3 length: 13 residues. V lost 5 bases and J lost 1, with 9 bases in between. CDR1 SGHTA and CDR2 FQGNSA come from the germline V gene. The CDR3 coding sequence is TGTGCCAGCAGCCGTTATAATTCCTACGAGCAGTACTTC. This gives the protein CASSRYNSYEQYF. The whole variable domain, filled in from reference TRBV7-2 and TRBJ2-7, reads GAGVSQSPSNKVTEKGKDVELRCDPISGHTALYWYRQSLGQGLEFLIYFQGNSAPDKSGLPSDRFSAERTGGSVSTLTIQRTQQEDSAVYLCASSRYNSYEQYFGPGTRLTVT.

This chain joins TRBV7-2 and TRBJ2-7; 10 nucleotides align to TRBD1. V shed 1 base, J shed 2 bases, and the junction held 5 bases outside the gene matches. This CDR3 contains 16 residues. The germline CDR1 and CDR2 sequences are SGHTA and FQGNSA. CDR3 sequence reads: CASSLDRDRGTYEQYF. The DNA for the CDR3 is TGTGCCAGCAGCTTAGACCGGGACAGGGGAACCTACGAGCAGTACTTC.

The V call is TRBV27, the J call TRBJ2-7; 10 nucleotides agree with TRBD1. J gave up 3 bases and V 3 bases, and 14 bases lay outside the gene matches. The CDR3 runs to 18 residues. From germline, CDR1 is MNHEY and CDR2 SMNVEV (reference sequence). The CDR3 region is CASSFPGQGPLRLYEQYF. The DNA of the CDR3 is TGTGCCAGCAGTTTCCCGGGACAGGGGCCTCTCCGACTCTACGAGCAGTACTTC.

This clone came up a few times. The rearrangement uses TRBV5-4 and TRBJ2-2, with unresolved D. The CDR3 runs to 14 residues. V lost 4 bases, J lost 4 bases, and 11 bases lay in between. CDR1 is SGHNT, CDR2 YYREEE, per germline (reference sequence). CDR3: CASSMALGTGELFF. The CDR3 DNA reads TGTGCCAGCAGCATGGCGCTCGGCACCGGGGAGCTGTTTTTT. The full variable domain, rest sourced from reference TRBV5-4 and TRBJ2-2, is ETGVTQSPTHLIKTRGQQVTLRCSSQSGHNTVSWYQQALGQGPQFIFQYYREEENGRGNFPPRFSGLQFPNYSSELNVNALELDDSALYLCASSMALGTGELFFGEGSRLTVL.

The chain recombines TRBV5-4 with TRBJ1-2, with 7 bases matching TRBD1. The CDR3 sequence is 14 residues long. CDR1 SGHNT and CDR2 YYREEE come from the germline V gene (reference sequence). Losses at the gene ends were 4 bases for V and 8 bases for J; bases not matched to a gene: 11. Here the CDR3 reads CASSERQGGWGYTF. CDR3 bases: TGTGCCAGCAGCGAAAGACAGGGTGGATGGGGCTACACCTTC.

This clone was observed a handful of times. The chain carries TRBV19 and TRBJ2-7, with TRBD2 matching over 11 bases. This CDR3 contains 16 residues. The V and J ends lost 3 bases and 5 bases, in that order; junction bases with no gene match: 9. Per the germline V gene, CDR1 is LNHDA and CDR2 is SQIVND (reference sequence). The CDR3: CASSIQLAGDIDEQYF. In nucleotides, the CDR3 is TGTGCCAGTAGTATCCAACTAGCGGGAGATATTGACGAGCAGTACTTC. Complete variable domain (other parts from reference TRBV19 and TRBJ2-7): DGGITQSPKYLFRKEGQNVTLSCEQNLNHDAMYWYRQDPGQGLRLIYYSQIVNDFQKGDIAEGYSVSREKKESFPLTVTSAQKNPTAFYLCASSIQLAGDIDEQYFGPGTRLTVT.

This clone has a handful of counts. Here the CDR3 DNA reads TGTGCCAGCAGATGGGACAGAACCTACGAGCAGTACTTC. Its protein is CASRWDRTYEQYF. V usage is TRBV6-5 and J usage is TRBJ2-7; TRBD1 agrees at 7 bases. This CDR3 region has 13 residues. Germline V gene data show CDR1 as MNHEY and CDR2 as SVGAGI. V gave up 6 bases and J gave up 2 bases; unmatched junction bases: 4.

In this sample, this clone turned up a few times. The V call is TRBV14, the J call TRBJ2-1; D may be TRBD1 (5 bases). Germline CDR1 is SGHDN and CDR2 is FVKESK. This CDR3 contains 15 residues. Trimming pared 1 base from V and 2 bases from J, leaving 9 bases between. CDR3: CASSQGQGTYNEQFF. The CDR3 DNA is TGTGCCAGCAGCCAAGGGCAGGGTACCTACAATGAGCAGTTCTTC.